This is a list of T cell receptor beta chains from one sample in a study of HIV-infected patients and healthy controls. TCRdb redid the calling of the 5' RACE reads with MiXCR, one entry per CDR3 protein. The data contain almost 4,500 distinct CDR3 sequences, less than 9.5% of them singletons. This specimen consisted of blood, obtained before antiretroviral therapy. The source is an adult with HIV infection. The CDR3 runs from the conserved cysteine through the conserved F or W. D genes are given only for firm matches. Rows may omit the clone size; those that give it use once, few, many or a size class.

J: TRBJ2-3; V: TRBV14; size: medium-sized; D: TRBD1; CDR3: CASSQGGTGPSTDTQYF; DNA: TGTGCCAGCAGCCAAGGGGGGACAGGGCCCAGCACAGATACGCAGTATTTT
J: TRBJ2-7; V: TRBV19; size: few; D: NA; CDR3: CASSDGGPSFYEQYF; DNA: TGTGCCAGTAGTGATGGTGGGCCATCTTTTTACGAGCAGTACTTC
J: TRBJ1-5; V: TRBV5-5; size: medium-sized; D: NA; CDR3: CASSLTSQQPQHF; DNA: TGTGCCAGCAGCTTGACATCACAACAGCCCCAGCATTTT
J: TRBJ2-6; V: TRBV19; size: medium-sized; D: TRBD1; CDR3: CASTGTGLTGANVLTF; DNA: TGTGCCAGTACCGGGACAGGGCTCACTGGGGCCAACGTCCTGACTTTC
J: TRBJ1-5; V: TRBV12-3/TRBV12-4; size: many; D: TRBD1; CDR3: CASSRNTGAQPQHF; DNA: TGTGCCAGCAGCCGAAATACAGGGGCCCAGCCCCAGCATTTT
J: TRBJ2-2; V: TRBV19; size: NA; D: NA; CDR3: CASTRVEGANTGELFF; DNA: TGTGCCAGTACTAGAGTCGAAGGGGCGAACACCGGGGAGCTGTTTTTT
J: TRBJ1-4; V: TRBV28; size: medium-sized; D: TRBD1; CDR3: CASSLTTGRGARVFF; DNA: TGTGCCAGCAGCCTAACGACAGGGAGGGGGGCAAGGGTGTTTTTT
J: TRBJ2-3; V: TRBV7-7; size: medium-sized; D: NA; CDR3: CASSSTSTDTQYF; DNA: TGTGCTAGCAGCTCGACTAGCACAGATACGCAGTATTTT
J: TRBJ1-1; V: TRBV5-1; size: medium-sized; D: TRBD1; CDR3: CASSPRGPDTEAFF; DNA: TGCGCCAGCAGCCCCAGGGGGCCTGACACTGAAGCTTTCTTT
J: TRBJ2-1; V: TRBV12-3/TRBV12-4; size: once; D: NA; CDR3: CASSLGGYEQFF; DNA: TGTGCCAGCAGCCTAGGCGGCTATGAGCAGTTCTTC
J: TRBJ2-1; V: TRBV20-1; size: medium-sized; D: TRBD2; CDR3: CSARDLAGAYNEQFF; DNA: TGCAGTGCTAGAGATCTAGCGGGCGCGTACAATGAGCAGTTCTTC
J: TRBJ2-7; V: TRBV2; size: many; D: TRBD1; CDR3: CASFTGTGPYEQYF; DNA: TGTGCCAGCTTCACCGGGACAGGGCCCTACGAGCAGTACTTC
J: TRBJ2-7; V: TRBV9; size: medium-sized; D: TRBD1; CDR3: CASSAAGGPDEQYF; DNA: TGTGCCAGCAGCGCGGCAGGGGGTCCCGACGAGCAGTACTTC
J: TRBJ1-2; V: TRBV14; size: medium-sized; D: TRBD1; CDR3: CASSQRSTGVPYYGYTF; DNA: TGTGCCAGCAGCCAACGATCCACAGGGGTCCCCTACTATGGCTACACCTTC
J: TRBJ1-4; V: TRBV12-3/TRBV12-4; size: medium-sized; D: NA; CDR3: CASRSRQANEKLFF; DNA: TGTGCCAGCAGGTCCCGACAGGCAAATGAAAAACTGTTTTTT
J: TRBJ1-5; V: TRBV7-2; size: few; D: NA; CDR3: CASSLTTNQPQHF; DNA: TGTGCCAGCAGCTTAACCACCAATCAGCCCCAGCATTTT
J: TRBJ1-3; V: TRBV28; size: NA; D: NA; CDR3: CASSLSGNLFGNTIYF; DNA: TGTGCCAGCAGTTTATCGGGAAACCTCTTTGGAAACACCATATATTTT
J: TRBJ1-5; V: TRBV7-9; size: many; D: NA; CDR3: CASTLGGNQPQHF; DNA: TGTGCCAGCACCCTAGGCGGTAATCAGCCCCAGCATTTT
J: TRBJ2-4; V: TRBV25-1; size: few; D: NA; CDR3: CASSEARRGRRVKNIQYF; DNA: TGTGCCAGCAGTGAGGCGCGGAGGGGCAGGAGGGTCAAAAACATTCAGTACTTC
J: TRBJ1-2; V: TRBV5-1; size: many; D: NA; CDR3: CASSRGEANYGYTF; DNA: TGCGCCAGCAGCCGGGGCGAAGCTAACTATGGCTACACCTTC
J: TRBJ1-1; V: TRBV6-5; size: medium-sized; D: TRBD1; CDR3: CASSRQGTTEAFF; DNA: TGTGCCAGCAGTCGACAGGGAACAACTGAAGCTTTCTTT
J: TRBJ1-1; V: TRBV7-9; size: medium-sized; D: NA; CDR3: CASSLDGGEAFF; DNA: TGTGCCAGCAGCTTAGATGGGGGAGAAGCTTTCTTT
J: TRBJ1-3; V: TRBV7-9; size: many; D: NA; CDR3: CASSPPGGNTIYF; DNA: TGTGCCAGCAGCCCCCCGGGCGGAAACACCATATATTTT
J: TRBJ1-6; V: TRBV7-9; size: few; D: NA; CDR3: CASSQIDGRLNSPLHF; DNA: TGTGCCAGCAGCCAAATCGACGGACGTTTGAATTCACCCCTCCACTTT
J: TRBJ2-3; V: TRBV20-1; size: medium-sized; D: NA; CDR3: CSARDGVTDTQYF; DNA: TGCAGTGCTAGAGACGGGGTCACAGATACGCAGTATTTT
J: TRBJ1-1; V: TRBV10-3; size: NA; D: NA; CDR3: CAITQSLGTEAFF; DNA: TGTGCCATCACTCAATCCTTGGGCACTGAAGCTTTCTTT
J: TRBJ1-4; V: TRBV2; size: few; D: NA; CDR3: CASSPGVEEKLFF; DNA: TGTGCCAGCAGCCCTGGCGTGGAGGAAAAACTGTTTTTT
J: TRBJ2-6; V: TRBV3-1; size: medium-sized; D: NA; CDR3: CASSQDSSDIPSGANVLTF; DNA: TGTGCCAGCAGCCAAGATAGTTCGGACATCCCTTCTGGGGCCAACGTCCTGACTTTC
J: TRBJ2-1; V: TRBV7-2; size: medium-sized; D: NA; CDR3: CASSFSQREQFF; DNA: TGTGCCAGCAGCTTCTCCCAGCGGGAGCAGTTCTTC
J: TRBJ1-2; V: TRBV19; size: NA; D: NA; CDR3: CASRNTGWDINGYTF; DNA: TGTGCCAGTAGGAATACAGGGTGGGACATCAATGGCTACACCTTC
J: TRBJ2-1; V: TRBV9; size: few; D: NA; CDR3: CASSVAGKGSQFF; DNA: TGTGCCAGCAGCGTAGCTGGAAAAGGCTCCCAGTTCTTC